This T cell receptor (beta chain) emerged from a study of cytomegalovirus exposure and HLA in healthy donors. Use of 60 Vbeta and 13 Jbeta primers characterized the PCR. Measured with immunoSEQ multiplex PCR; TCRdb has only the in-frame clones, and not every one. The sample records about 130,000 clones, nearly 80% being singletons. Between the trimmed V and J ends, which lost 3 bases and 5 bases, there was a span of 6 bases. Germline assignment: CDR1 DFQATT and CDR2 SNEGSKA (reference sequence). The CDR3 length is 11 residues. In the case of this clone: The sample holds other DNA sequences that translate to the same CDR3.

What was sequenced was PBMCs. The chain is built from TRBV20-1 and TRBJ2-3; perhaps TRBD2 as D (5 bases). The sequence was obtained from a man younger than 40 in good health and CMV-seronegative. In DNA form, the CDR3 reads TGCAGTGCTAGTCGGGGAGATACGCAGTATTTT. It specifies CSASRGDTQYF.